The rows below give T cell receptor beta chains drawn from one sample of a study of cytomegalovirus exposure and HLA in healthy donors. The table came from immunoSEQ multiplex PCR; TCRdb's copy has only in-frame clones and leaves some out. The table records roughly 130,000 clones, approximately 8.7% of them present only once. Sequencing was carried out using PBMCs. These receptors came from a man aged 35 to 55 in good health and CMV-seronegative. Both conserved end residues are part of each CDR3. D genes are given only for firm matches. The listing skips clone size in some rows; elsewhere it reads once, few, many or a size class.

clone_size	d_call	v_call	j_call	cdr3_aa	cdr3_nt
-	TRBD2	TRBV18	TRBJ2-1	CASSPNGLAGEGEQFF	TGTGCCAGCTCACCGAACGGACTAGCGGGGGAGGGCGAGCAGTTCTTC
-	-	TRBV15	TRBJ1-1	CATSPGGVRGTEAFF	TGTGCCACCAGCCCGGGGGGGGTGCGGGGCACTGAAGCTTTCTTT
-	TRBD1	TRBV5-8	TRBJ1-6	CASSWVRDRGNSPLHF	TGTGCCAGCAGCTGGGTCCGGGACAGGGGTAATTCACCCCTCCACTTT
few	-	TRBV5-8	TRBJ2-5	CASSLTDAAQETQYF	TGTGCCAGCAGCTTGACAGACGCAGCCCAAGAGACCCAGTACTTC
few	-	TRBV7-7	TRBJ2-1	CASSFSRDIRNYNEQFF	TGTGCCAGCAGCTTCTCACGGGACATCAGGAATTACAATGAGCAGTTCTTC
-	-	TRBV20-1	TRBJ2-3	CSVPYTQYF	TGCAGTGTCCCCTACACGCAGTATTTT
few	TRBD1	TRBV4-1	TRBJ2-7	CASSQFQGTVAYEQYF	TGCGCCAGCAGCCAATTTCAGGGGACAGTGGCCTACGAGCAGTACTTC
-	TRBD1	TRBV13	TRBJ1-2	CASTGQEINYGYTF	TGTGCCAGTACCGGACAGGAGATTAACTATGGCTACACCTTC
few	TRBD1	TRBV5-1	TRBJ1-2	CASSRRDRVDYGYTF	TGCGCCAGCAGCCGACGGGACAGGGTGGACTATGGCTACACCTTC
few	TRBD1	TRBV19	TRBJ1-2	CASSMGPGGVYGYTF	TGTGCCAGTAGTATGGGTCCAGGGGGTGTCTATGGCTACACCTTC
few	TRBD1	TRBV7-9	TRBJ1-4	CASSFVDRVAANEKLFF	TGTGCCAGCAGCTTTGTGGACAGGGTTGCAGCTAATGAAAAACTGTTTTTT
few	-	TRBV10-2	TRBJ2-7	CASRETSSYEQYF	TGCGCCAGCAGGGAGACTTCCTCCTACGAGCAGTACTTC
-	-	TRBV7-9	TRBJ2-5	CASSPKGPETQYF	TGTGCCAGCAGCCCCAAGGGGCCGGAGACCCAGTACTTC
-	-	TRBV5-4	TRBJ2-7	CASSWPGAYEQYF	TGTGCCAGCAGCTGGCCTGGAGCCTACGAGCAGTACTTC
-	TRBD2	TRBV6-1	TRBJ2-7	CASSGGRERYEQYF	TGTGCCAGCAGTGGAGGGAGGGAGCGGTACGAGCAGTACTTC
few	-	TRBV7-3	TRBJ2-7	CASSIITGYEQYF	TGTGCCAGCAGCATTATAACAGGCTACGAGCAGTACTTC
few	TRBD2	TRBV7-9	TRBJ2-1	CASSYGLAGIKHEQFF	TGTGCCAGCAGCTACGGACTAGCGGGGATTAAACATGAGCAGTTCTTC
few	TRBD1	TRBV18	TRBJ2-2	CASSPGDRATGELFF	TGTGCCAGCTCACCGGGAGACAGGGCGACCGGGGAGCTGTTTTTT
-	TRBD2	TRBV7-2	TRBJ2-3	CASSRVAGDYTDTQYF	TGTGCCAGCAGCCGTGTAGCGGGGGATTACACAGATACGCAGTATTTT
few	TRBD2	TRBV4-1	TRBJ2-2	CASSLGGAGELFF	TGCGCCAGCAGTCTCGGGGGGGCCGGGGAGCTGTTTTTT
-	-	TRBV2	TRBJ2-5	CAAREGGAETQYF	TGTGCCGCTCGGGAAGGGGGGGCAGAGACCCAGTACTTC
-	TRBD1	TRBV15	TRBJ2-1	CATSRNRGSYNEQFF	TGTGCCACCAGCCGGAACAGGGGGTCTTACAATGAGCAGTTCTTC
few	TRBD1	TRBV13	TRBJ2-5	CASSTQYRGQMETQYF	TGTGCCAGCAGCACTCAATACAGGGGGCAAATGGAGACCCAGTACTTC
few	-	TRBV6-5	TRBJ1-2	CASSPGKSYGYTF	TGTGCCAGCAGCCCGGGGAAAAGCTATGGCTACACCTTC
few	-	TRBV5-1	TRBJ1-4	CASSLAGNEKLFF	TGCGCCAGCAGCTTGGCAGGGAATGAAAAACTGTTTTTT
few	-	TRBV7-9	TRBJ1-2	CASTQLNDRNYGYTF	TGTGCCAGCACCCAACTTAACGACAGGAACTATGGCTACACCTTC
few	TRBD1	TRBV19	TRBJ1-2	CATTRDRGSLGRGYTF	TGTGCCACCACCAGGGACAGGGGGTCCCTCGGGCGTGGCTACACCTTC
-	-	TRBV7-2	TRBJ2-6	CASRGQPGANVLTF	TGTGCCAGCAGGGGGCAGCCTGGGGCCAACGTCCTGACTTTC
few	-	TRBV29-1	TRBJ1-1	CSAGIGGAAFF	TGCAGCGCCGGGATCGGGGGGGCAGCTTTCTTT
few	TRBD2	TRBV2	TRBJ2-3	CASSRLAGDGGDTQYF	TGTGCCAGCAGCAGACTAGCGGGGGATGGAGGAGATACGCAGTATTTT
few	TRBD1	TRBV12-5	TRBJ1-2	CASGLGQGDFYGYTF	TGTGCTAGTGGTTTGGGTCAGGGGGATTTCTATGGCTACACCTTC
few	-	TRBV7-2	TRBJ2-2	CASSLARGTYPGEELFF	TGTGCCAGCAGCTTAGCCCGCGGGACTTATCCGGGGGAGGAGCTGTTTTTT
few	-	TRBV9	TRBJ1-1	CASSEAGGTEAFF	TGTGCCAGCAGCGAGGCCGGGGGCACTGAAGCTTTCTTT
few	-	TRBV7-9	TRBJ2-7	CASSLISAGTPEYEQYF	TGTGCCAGCAGCCTGATCTCCGCAGGGACACCTGAATACGAGCAGTACTTC
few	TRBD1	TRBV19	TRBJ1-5	CASSGTGGNQPQHF	TGTGCCAGTAGTGGGACAGGGGGCAATCAGCCCCAGCATTTT
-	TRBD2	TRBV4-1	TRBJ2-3	CASSQDGTGGLKDTQYF	TGCGCCAGCAGCCAAGATGGGACGGGGGGGCTGAAAGATACGCAGTATTTT
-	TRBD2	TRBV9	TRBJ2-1	CASSGTSVNEQFF	TGTGCCAGCAGCGGGACTAGCGTGAATGAGCAGTTCTTC
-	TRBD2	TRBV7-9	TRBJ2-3	CASSLTGTSERDTQYF	TGTGCCAGCAGCTTAACCGGGACTAGCGAGCGGGATACGCAGTATTTT
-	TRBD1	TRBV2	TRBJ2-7	CASEPGQGLHEQYF	TGTGCCAGCGAACCGGGACAGGGGCTCCACGAGCAGTACTTC
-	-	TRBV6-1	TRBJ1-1	CASSWQSFMNTEAFF	TGTGCCAGCAGTTGGCAGTCTTTTATGAACACTGAAGCTTTCTTT
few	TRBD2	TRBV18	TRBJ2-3	CASSPSRSGGPSDTQYF	TGTGCCAGCTCACCCTCGAGAAGCGGGGGGCCTTCGGATACGCAGTATTTT
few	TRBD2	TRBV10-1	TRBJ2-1	CASSPISGTEQFF	TGCGCCAGCAGTCCTATTAGCGGGACTGAGCAGTTCTTC
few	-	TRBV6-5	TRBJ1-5	CASSRRGGQGQPQHF	TGTGCCAGCAGCAGACGGGGGGGGCAAGGACAGCCCCAGCATTTT
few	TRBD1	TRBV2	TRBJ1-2	CASSYRDRAFLTF	TGTGCCAGCAGCTACCGGGACAGGGCATTTTTAACCTTC
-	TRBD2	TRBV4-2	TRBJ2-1	CASSGAGGYNEQFF	TGTGCTAGCAGCGGGGCGGGGGGGTACAATGAGCAGTTCTTC
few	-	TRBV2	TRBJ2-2	CASSLDSMPNTGELFF	TGTGCCAGCAGCCTAGACTCAATGCCGAACACCGGGGAGCTGTTTTTT
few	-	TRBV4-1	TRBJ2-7	CASSQDPGSSYEQYF	TGCGCCAGCAGCCAAGACCCGGGAAGCTCCTACGAGCAGTACTTC
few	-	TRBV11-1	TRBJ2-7	CASSLAPEDEQYF	TGTGCCAGCAGCTTAGCGCCCGAGGACGAGCAGTACTTC
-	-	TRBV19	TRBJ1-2	CASSPQKDSGYTF	TGTGCCAGTAGCCCCCAAAAGGACAGCGGCTACACCTTC
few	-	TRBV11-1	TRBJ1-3	CASSFGEGGYSGNTIYF	TGTGCCAGCAGCTTCGGGGAAGGAGGGTACTCCGGAAACACCATATATTTT
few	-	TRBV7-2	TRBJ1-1	CASSPTYWGMNTEAFF	TGTGCCAGCAGCCCTACATATTGGGGCATGAACACTGAAGCTTTCTTT
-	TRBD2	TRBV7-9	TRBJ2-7	CASSLGTSGDYEQYF	TGTGCCAGCAGCTTAGGGACTAGCGGGGACTACGAGCAGTACTTC
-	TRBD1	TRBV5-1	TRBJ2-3	CASSLGQGLADTQYF	TGCGCCAGCAGCTTGGGACAGGGGCTCGCAGATACGCAGTATTTT
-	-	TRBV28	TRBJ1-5	CASSGGEGVTQPQHF	TGTGCCAGCAGTGGGGGAGAGGGGGTGACTCAGCCCCAGCATTTT
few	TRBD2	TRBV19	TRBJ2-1	CASTGGGNYNEQFF	TGTGCCAGTACCGGGGGGGGGAACTACAATGAGCAGTTCTTC
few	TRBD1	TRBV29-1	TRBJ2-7	CSVGLDRGLSEQYF	TGCAGCGTTGGCCTAGACAGGGGGCTGAGCGAGCAGTACTTC
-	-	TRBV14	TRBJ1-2	CASTPSGLDGYTF	TGTGCCAGCACCCCCTCAGGCTTGGATGGCTACACCTTC